This entry describes one TCR beta chain. This entry belongs to a study of blood T cell repertoires in COVID-19. Study summary: The United States, Italy and Spain provided the acute and convalescent COVID-19 samples. Nucleic acid was either cDNA or gDNA, and it came from T cells, B-cell-depleted T cells, or PBMCs.

Germline assignment: CDR1 MNHEY and CDR2 SVGEGT. This CDR3 spans 20 amino acids. Trimming left V 6 bases short and J 0 bases short, with 27 bases between. Per the study methods: How many nucleated cells were present was estimated from reference gene primer amplification. TCRdb keeps only in-frame clones here, not all; method: immunoSEQ multiplex PCR. V and J calls and clone size come straight from that table; D and trimming were deduced from the DNA. The profile shows fewer than 350,000 clones, 65% to 90% of them singletons. J is TRBJ1-5 and V is TRBV6-2 or TRBV6-3; perhaps TRBD1 as D (5 bases). The sequencing sample was made of peripheral blood. The sequence was collected from a woman aged 60-70 years with active or convalescent COVID-19. The chain's CDR3 is CASSPLAGRVIGDSNQPQHF. The CDR3 nucleotides are TGTGCCAGCAGCCCTCTTGCCGGCAGGGTGATAGGAGATAGCAATCAGCCCCAGCATTTT.